This T cell receptor (beta chain) was recorded in a study of T-cell memory formation after mild COVID-19 (dated by TCRdb to about 2021). As for the study more broadly: Most TCR sequence clusters were specific to one of the two donors. In a couple of donors, T-cell clones that expanded and contracted after mild COVID-19 were followed by sequencing TCRalpha and TCRbeta repertoires longitudinally. Two young, previously healthy adult volunteers, one female and one male, were included in the cohort. Results the study describes overall, beyond this receptor: Clones that contracted from day 15 to 85 showed balanced CD4/CD8 phenotypes, whereas a second wave of clones that expanded from day 15 to 37 leaned towards CD4+. SARS-CoV-2 specificity was not confirmed for the second-wave clones peaking on day 37. Contracting CD4+ clones turned up mainly in the CM and EM memory subsets, whereas EMRA was where CD8+ clones were enriched. The detection of some responding clones in pre-infection memory suggests that pre-existing cross-reactive memory T cells joined the SARS-CoV-2 response. Only a couple of mild cases were covered by the study, and larger cohorts that include severe cases with pre-infection samples were considered necessary.

This clonotype was seen more than once but under ten times. Its binding antigen is unknown. Per-base qualities were not stored, and no clone one base away is much larger. Ficoll-Paque density gradient centrifugation was the method used to isolate PBMCs. The reads were generated on an Illumina NovaSeq 6000. cDNA libraries for TCRalpha and TCRbeta were prepared by 5'RACE using constant-segment primers, with sample barcodes and unique molecular identifiers added. RNA was extracted from every sample with Trizol reagent. Library amplification was performed in two PCR steps, and a second sample barcode and Illumina TruSeq adapters were introduced in the second step. Sequencing of libraries was performed on an Illumina NovaSeq with 2 x 150 bp paired-end reads. The original methods were these. Demultiplexing of reads and collapsing into UMI-guided consensus sequences were performed with migec v1.2.7. Using mixcr v2.1.11, UMI consensuses were aligned to TRA and TRB V and J templates and then assembled into clonotypes. A clonotype was counted as expanded or contracted only if both edgeR and NoisET called the change significant, with noise models trained on biological replicates. For edgeR calls, a false discovery rate-adjusted p below 0.01 and a log2 fold-change threshold of 1 were applied. As an exploratory analysis of dynamics, max-normalized trajectories of the 1000 most abundant clonotypes were examined with PCA combined with hierarchical clustering. Separately sequenced CD4+ and CD8+ repertoires were used to assign the CD4 or CD8 phenotype of responding clones. Using fastp at Q25 and MiXCR, TCRdb reprocessed the public reads and kept productive beta chains. Merged by CDR3 protein, the rows form single entries marked with the most common genes and DNA. TCRdb, rather than the study authors, made the V and J calls. The sample has around 450,000 distinct CDR3 sequences on record, 20% to 30% of them singletons. 7% to 9.5% of the sample is in the top ten clones.

Sequences were obtained from PBMCs or a T cell subset sorted from them (not recorded which). The receptor comes from an adult woman who had mild COVID-19 (a few samples of this study predate the infection). The sample titles of this study are shuffled in the database, so cell type and time point are left out; the donor was told from shared clones.

The CDR3 protein is CASSSRTSRADTQYF. The nucleotide sequence reads TGTGCCAGCAGCTCCAGGACTAGTCGGGCAGATACGCAGTATTTT. The chain is made from TRBV7-2 and TRBJ2-3; the central 7 bases match TRBD2. Taken from cysteine to phenylalanine, the CDR3 has 15 residues. CDR3 DNA only is kept here, 45 bases in frame from base 1. Trimmed from V: 4 bases; trimmed from J: 4 bases; junction bases lacking a gene match: 8. The germline V gene supplies CDR1 SGHTA and CDR2 FQGNSA.